This TCR beta chain emerged from a study of T cell responses to AZD1222 COVID-19 vaccine. Pooled in the analysis were second doses at about 4 or about 12 weeks. The repertoire was sequenced with immunoSEQ multiplex PCR; TCRdb's copy has only in-frame clones and lacks some. The profile covers 150,000 to 200,000 clones, with around 90% appearing a single time and under 14% taken by the ten largest. Study results and limitations: Increased Spike-specific TCR breadth and depth were observed after two AZD1222 doses. Spike-wide coverage was observed for vaccine-associated CD4 TCRs, with dominant responses at 160-218 and 743-854. Females outnumbered males among donors, who were mostly white British; clonal diversity was possibly underestimated.

The CDR3 covers 13 residues. Germline V gene lookup returns CDR1 SGHNT and CDR2 YENEEA. Trimming removed 4 bases from V and 3 bases from J; junction bases left unmatched: 0. Concerning this clone: The target antigen is unknown.

This TCR was sampled from an adult who received the AZD1222 COVID-19 vaccine. J is TRBJ2-7 and V is TRBV11-3; 10 nucleotides agree with TRBD2. Specimen: peripheral blood, collected 28 days after the second AZD1222 dose. CDR3 residues: CASSSSGGYEQYF. The CDR3 DNA reads TGTGCCAGCAGCTCTAGCGGGGGCTACGAGCAGTACTTC.